Presented here are 28 T cell receptor beta chains from one specimen sequenced in a study of radiotherapy plus CTLA-4 blockade in lung cancer. The repertoire was sequenced with immunoSEQ multiplex PCR; TCRdb's copy has only in-frame clones and lacks some. Altogether roughly 75,000 clones are present, approximately 80% being singletons, with the ten largest covering approximately 0.79%. Sequenced material: peripheral blood, taken from a patient treated with radiotherapy plus ipilimumab. These receptors were obtained from a human donor with non-small cell lung cancer who had stable disease on radiotherapy plus ipilimumab.

The chain has TRBV6-6 and TRBJ1-1; D gene unclear. Germline loops: CDR1 MNHNY, CDR2 SVGAGI (reference sequence). V gave up 6 bases and J gave up 0 bases, with 17 bases separating them. There are 16 residues in the CDR3. The CDR3 nucleotides are TGTGCCAGCAGCCCATTGGAGGCCGGGATGAACACTGAAGCTTTCTTT. It yields the protein CASSPLEAGMNTEAFF.

CDR3 nucleotides: TGTGCCAGCAGCTTACTTGCCAGGGGGGGATCCTATAATTCACCCCTCCACTTT. Encoded protein: CASSLLARGGSYNSPLHF. The V and J genes are TRBV7-2 and TRBJ1-6, with 7 bases identical to TRBD1. This CDR3 spans 18 amino acids. Germline V gene sequence: CDR1 SGHTA, CDR2 FQGNSA. V was pared by 2 bases and J by 1 base, with 8 bases of the junction left unmatched.

This chain links TRBV18 with TRBJ1-1, with D possibly being TRBD1 (6 bases). Germline V gene data show CDR1 as KGHSH and CDR2 as LQKENI. The CDR3 totals 16 residues. V lost 3 bases, J lost 0 bases, and 14 bases lay in between. The DNA for the CDR3 is TGTGCCAGCTCACCCACCCCCCAGGGGATGAACACTGAAGCTTTCTTT. Protein product: CASSPTPQGMNTEAFF.

This clone has only a few counts. V gene TRBV7-3 combines with J gene TRBJ1-1, with 9 bases aligning to TRBD1. There are 16 residues in the CDR3. Losses at the gene ends were 1 base for V and 11 bases for J; bases not matched to a gene: 14. The germline gives CDR1 SGHTA, CDR2 FQGTGA. CDR3 bases: TGTGCCAGCAGCTTAAGACCCGGGGGACAGGGAAGAGGTGCTTTCTTT. This codes for CASSLRPGGQGRGAFF.

The gene calls are TRBV6-5 and TRBJ1-6; D remains unclear. V was trimmed by 0 bases and J by 8 bases, leaving 5 bases between them. Germline V gene sequence: CDR1 MNHEY, CDR2 SVGAGI. The CDR3 length is 13 residues. CDR3 region: CASSYSMDSPLHF. The DNA of the CDR3 is TGTGCCAGCAGTTACTCGATGGATTCACCCCTCCACTTT.

This chain joins TRBV5-1 and TRBJ2-3; D is ambiguous. The CDR3 is made up of 12 amino acids. V shed 3 bases and J shed 2 bases, with 4 bases lying between them. The germline V gene encodes CDR1 SGHRS and CDR2 YFSETQ. The CDR3 sequence: CASSSVTDTQYF. In DNA form, the CDR3 reads TGCGCCAGCAGCTCCGTCACAGATACGCAGTATTTT.

This chain connects TRBV23-1 to TRBJ1-2, with D perhaps TRBD1 (6 bases). TRBV23-1 has ORF status, its function being uncertain. This CDR3 is built from 14 residues. Trimming pared 0 bases from V and 4 bases from J, leaving 9 bases between. This CDR3 is CASSQSGAGYGYTF. The DNA for the CDR3 is TGCGCCAGCAGTCAATCGGGGGCCGGCTATGGCTACACCTTC.

The chain employs TRBV30 and TRBJ2-3; 15 nucleotides align to TRBD2. This CDR3 has 16 amino acids. The V segment lost 5 bases and the J segment 6 bases; nucleotides outside the gene matches: 9. CDR1 is GTSNPN, CDR2 SVGIG, per germline (reference sequence). The CDR3 bases are TGTGCCTGGGCCGGGACTAGCGGGAGGAACGGGGATACGCAGTATTTT. Translation: CAWAGTSGRNGDTQYF.

This clone was observed a handful of times. The chain uses TRBV6-1 and TRBJ2-7; the match to TRBD2 covers 15 bases. This CDR3 has 15 residues. CDR1 is MNHNS, CDR2 SASEGT, per germline. The trim removed 6 bases at V and 5 bases at J, leaving 5 bases unmatched. As DNA, the CDR3 is TGTGCCAGCAGCGGACTAGCGGGAGGGCCCAACGAGCAGTACTTC. This encodes CASSGLAGGPNEQYF.

The CDR3 DNA reads as TGTGCCAGCAGCTTAGACCGGCGAGAGAAAGGGTTGCAGTACTTC. This gives the protein CASSLDRREKGLQYF. The chain employs TRBV7-2 and TRBJ2-7; D not certain. With 1 base removed from V and 9 bases from J, the gap between germline ends came to 19 bases. CDR1 is SGHTA, CDR2 FQGNSA, per germline. This CDR3 is 15 amino acids long.

The genes are TRBV2 and TRBJ1-2; 7 nucleotides match TRBD1. This CDR3 is 13 amino acids long. J gave up 6 bases and V 4 bases, and 5 bases lay outside the gene matches. From germline, CDR1 is SNHLY and CDR2 FYNNEI. The CDR3 reads CASSGQGIDGYTF. The CDR3 nucleotides read TGTGCCAGCAGTGGACAGGGTATCGATGGCTACACCTTC.

This clone has only one observation. The V and J genes are TRBV18 and TRBJ2-1; 7 bases are shared with TRBD1. The CDR3 consists of 15 residues. With 1 base clipped from V and 3 bases from J, the junction kept 3 bases outside the gene matches. CDR1 is KGHSH, CDR2 LQKENI, per germline. As DNA, the CDR3 is TGTGCCAGCTCACCACTAAGACAGGGCTACAATGAGCAGTTCTTC. Its protein product is CASSPLRQGYNEQFF.

The V call is TRBV12-2, the J call TRBJ1-4. TRBV12-2 is reported as a pseudogene. This CDR3 is built from 14 residues. In nucleotides, the CDR3 is TGTGCAAGTCGCTTAGGCCGAGCTAATGAAAAACTGTTTTTT. Translating gives CASRLGRANEKLFF.

The CDR3 spells CAWSGGKGVNEQFF. The CDR3 coding sequence is TGTGCCTGGAGTGGGGGAAAAGGGGTCAATGAGCAGTTCTTC. This chain links TRBV30 with TRBJ2-1; TRBD1 is a possible D gene (5 bases). Germline CDR1 reads GTSNPN; CDR2 reads SVGIG (reference sequence). V lost 1 base, J lost 6 bases, and 13 bases lay in between. This CDR3 is built from 14 residues. Based on the CDR3 plus reference TRBV30 and TRBJ2-1, the full variable domain is SQTIHQWPATLVQPVGSPLSLECTVEGTSNPNLYWYRQAAGRGLQLLFYSVGIGQISSEVPQNLSASRPQDRQFILSSKKLLLSDSGFYLCAWSGGKGVNEQFFGPGTRLTVL.

This clone has a handful of counts. The J gene is TRBJ1-4, the V gene TRBV9; a possible D gene is TRBD1 (5 bases). With 4 bases removed from V and 2 bases from J, the gap between germline ends came to 15 bases. Per germline, CDR1 SGDLS and CDR2 YYNGEE. CDR3 length: 16 residues. CDR3 region: CASSTRVGTTNEKLFF. The CDR3 DNA sequence: TGTGCCAGCAGCACAAGAGTGGGGACCACTAATGAAAAACTGTTTTTT.

The rearrangement uses TRBV5-5 and TRBJ1-5, with D hard to call. Germline V gene sequence: CDR1 SGHKS, CDR2 YYEKEE (reference sequence). The CDR3 is 15 amino acids. The V and J ends lost 3 bases and 2 bases respectively, with 12 bases between them. The CDR3 sequence is CASSSINGGNQPQHF. CDR3 coding DNA: TGTGCCAGCAGCTCGATTAACGGGGGCAATCAGCCCCAGCATTTT.

This clone was seen just once. The rearrangement uses TRBV18 and TRBJ1-2; D gene unclear. This CDR3 has 15 amino acids. The V gene lost 2 bases and the J gene lost 2 bases, with 12 bases spanning the gap. CDR1 is KGHSH, CDR2 LQKENI, per germline. This chain's CDR3 is CASSPGQFPNYGYTF. Here the CDR3 DNA reads TGTGCCAGCTCACCAGGGCAGTTTCCCAACTATGGCTACACCTTC.

The genes are TRBV18 and TRBJ2-3; D gene uncertain. CDR3 length: 15 amino acids. The V end lost 6 bases, the J end lost 1 base, and 14 bases lay between the germline ends. Per germline, CDR1 KGHSH and CDR2 LQKENI. CDR3 DNA: TGTGCCAGCTCGACGGACGCCCGGGGCACAGATACGCAGTATTTT. Amino acids: CASSTDARGTDTQYF. Full variable domain (outside the CDR3, taken from reference TRBV18 and TRBJ2-3): NAGVMQNPRHLVRRRGQEARLRCSPMKGHSHVYWYRQLPEEGLKFMVYLQKENIIDESGMPKERFSAEFPKEGPSILRIQQVVRGDSAAYFCASSTDARGTDTQYFGPGTRLTVL.

V usage is TRBV7-2 and J usage is TRBJ2-5; D not certain. Germline CDR1 is SGHTA and CDR2 is FQGNSA. V was shortened by 5 bases and J by 3 bases, with 4 bases between the two germline ends. This CDR3 is built from 11 residues. The CDR3 DNA follows: TGTGCCAGCAGCGCAAAAGAGACCCAGTACTTC. Residues: CASSAKETQYF.

This clone was observed a few times. The chain recombines TRBV4-2 with TRBJ1-6; no reliable D call. Germline V gives CDR1 LGHNA, CDR2 YNFKEQ. V was shortened by 0 bases and J by 6 bases, with 6 bases between the two germline ends. The CDR3 has 14 amino acids. DNA of the CDR3: TGTGCCAGCAGCCAAGAAGGCGGTAATTCACCCCTCCACTTT. It is translated as CASSQEGGNSPLHF.

The chain links TRBV11-1 to TRBJ1-1; D not resolved. Germline V lookup: CDR1 SGHAT, CDR2 FQDESV (reference sequence). V gave up 6 bases and J gave up 1 base, with 6 bases separating them. This CDR3 spans 12 amino acids. CDR3 sequence reads: CASRTENTEAFF. The CDR3 DNA is TGTGCCAGCAGAACAGAGAACACTGAAGCTTTCTTT.

The chain links TRBV6-5 to TRBJ1-1, with D possibly matching TRBD1 (5 bases). The CDR3 is made up of 14 amino acids. Trimming removed 11 bases from V and 1 base from J, with 17 bases in between. In germline, CDR1 is MNHEY, CDR2 SVGAGI. The CDR3 bases are TGTGCCTGTCGCACAGGATCCACGAACACTGAAGCTTTCTTT. Translating it yields CACRTGSTNTEAFF.

The chain combines TRBV4-2 with TRBJ2-3; 7 positions agree with TRBD2. The CDR3 is 16 residues long. Germline CDR1 and CDR2: LGHNA and YNFKEQ. Trimming removed 2 bases from V and 2 bases from J; junction bases left unmatched: 7. CDR3: CASSQTIAGVTDTQYF. The CDR3 coding sequence is TGTGCCAGCAGCCAAACTATAGCGGGCGTCACAGATACGCAGTATTTT.

This sequence joins TRBV28 and TRBJ1-1; D may be TRBD1 (5 bases). Trimming stripped 4 bases from V and 0 bases from J, with 24 bases between. CDR3 length equals 19 residues. The V gene's germline CDR1 is MDHEN and CDR2 SYDVKM. CDR3 loop: CASSSPNPGLKSMNTEAFF. The CDR3 coding sequence is TGTGCCAGCAGTTCACCAAACCCGGGGCTAAAATCCATGAACACTGAAGCTTTCTTT.

V and J are TRBV2 and TRBJ2-7; either TRBD1 or TRBD2 may supply D (6 bases each). V lost 6 bases and J lost 4, with 7 bases in between. Germline lookup yields CDR1 SNHLY and CDR2 FYNNEI. The CDR3 spans 11 residues. The CDR3 DNA reads as TGTGCCAGCAGAGGGGGGTACGAGCAGTACTTC. Protein product: CASRGGYEQYF.

The chain links TRBV28 to TRBJ1-5; D uncertain. Trimming stripped 6 bases from V and 0 bases from J, with 18 bases between. The CDR3 consists of 17 residues. Germline V CDR1 and CDR2: MDHEN, SYDVKM. The CDR3 reads CASRPPPAAISNQPQHF. In DNA form, the CDR3 reads TGTGCCAGCAGACCCCCACCCGCGGCGATTAGCAATCAGCCCCAGCATTTT.

This rearrangement joins TRBV18 to TRBJ2-5, with D possibly TRBD1 on 6 matching bases. The CDR3 has 15 amino acids. V lost 3 bases, J lost 0 bases, and 11 bases lay in between. The V gene's germline CDR1 is KGHSH and CDR2 LQKENI. The CDR3 region has the DNA TGTGCCAGCTCACCTTACCGGGACAACCAAGAGACCCAGTACTTC. Translation gives CASSPYRDNQETQYF.

The chain couples TRBV14 to TRBJ1-2; D is possibly TRBD1 (5 bases). Germline values: CDR1 SGHDN, CDR2 FVKESK. V was pared by 1 base and J by 3 bases, with 15 bases between. CDR3 size: 16 residues. CDR3 sequence: CASSQVSSGKDYGYTF. CDR3 sequence (DNA): TGTGCCAGCAGCCAAGTATCGTCAGGGAAGGACTATGGCTACACCTTC.